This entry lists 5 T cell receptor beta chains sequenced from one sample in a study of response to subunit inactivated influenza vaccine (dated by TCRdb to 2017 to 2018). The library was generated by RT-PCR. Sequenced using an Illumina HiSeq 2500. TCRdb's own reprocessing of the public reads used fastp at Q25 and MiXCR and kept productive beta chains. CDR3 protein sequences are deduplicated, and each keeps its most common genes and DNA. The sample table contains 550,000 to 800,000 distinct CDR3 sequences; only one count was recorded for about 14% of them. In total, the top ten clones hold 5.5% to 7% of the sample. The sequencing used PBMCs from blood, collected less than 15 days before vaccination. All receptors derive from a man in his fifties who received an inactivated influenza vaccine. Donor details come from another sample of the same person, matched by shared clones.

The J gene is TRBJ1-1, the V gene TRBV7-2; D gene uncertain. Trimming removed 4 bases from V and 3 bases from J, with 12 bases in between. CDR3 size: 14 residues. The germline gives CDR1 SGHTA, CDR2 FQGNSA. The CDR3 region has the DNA TGTGCCAGCAGCTCTATAGACATGTACACTGAAGCTTTCTTT. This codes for CASSSIDMYTEAFF. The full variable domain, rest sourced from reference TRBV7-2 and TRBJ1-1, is GAGVSQSPSNKVTEKGKDVELRCDPISGHTALYWYRQSLGQGLEFLIYFQGNSAPDKSGLPSDRFSAERTGGSVSTLTIQRTQQEDSAVYLCASSSIDMYTEAFFGQGTRLTVV.

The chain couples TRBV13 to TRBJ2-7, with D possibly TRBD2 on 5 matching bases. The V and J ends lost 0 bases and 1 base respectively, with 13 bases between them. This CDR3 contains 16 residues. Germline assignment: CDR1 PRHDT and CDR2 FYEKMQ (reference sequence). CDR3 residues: CASSLGLRGPSYEQYF. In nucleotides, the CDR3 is TGTGCCAGCAGCTTAGGCCTCCGCGGGCCGTCCTACGAGCAGTACTTC.

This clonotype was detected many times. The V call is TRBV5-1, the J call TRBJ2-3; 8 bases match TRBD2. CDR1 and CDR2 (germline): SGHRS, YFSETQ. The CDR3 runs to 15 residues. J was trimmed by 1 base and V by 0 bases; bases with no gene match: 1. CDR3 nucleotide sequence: TGCGCCAGCAGCTTGGGGCGGGGGGGCACAGATACGCAGTATTTT. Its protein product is CASSLGRGGTDTQYF. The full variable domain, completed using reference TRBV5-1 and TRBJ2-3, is KAGVTQTPRYLIKTRGQQVTLSCSPISGHRSVSWYQQTPGQGLQFLFEYFSETQRNKGNFPGRFSGRQFSNSRSEMNVSTLELGDSALYLCASSLGRGGTDTQYFGPGTRLTVL.

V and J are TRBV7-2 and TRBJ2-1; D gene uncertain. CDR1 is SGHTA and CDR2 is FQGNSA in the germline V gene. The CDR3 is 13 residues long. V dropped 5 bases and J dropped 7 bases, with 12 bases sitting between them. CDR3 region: CASSPNLLNEQFF. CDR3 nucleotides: TGTGCCAGCAGCCCAAATCTCCTAAATGAGCAGTTCTTC.

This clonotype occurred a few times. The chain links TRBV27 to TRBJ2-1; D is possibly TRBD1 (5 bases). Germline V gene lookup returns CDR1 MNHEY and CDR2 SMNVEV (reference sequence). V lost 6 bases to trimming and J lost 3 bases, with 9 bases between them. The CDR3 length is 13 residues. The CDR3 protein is CASRSRGYNEQFF. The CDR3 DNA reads TGTGCCAGCAGATCTAGGGGCTACAATGAGCAGTTCTTC.